This TCR beta chain was found in a study of CXCR3-negative and CXCR3-positive naive CD8 T cells. Broader study findings: For naive cells, CXCR3-negative and CXCR3-positive subsets had similar TRBV-TRBJ usage; for memory cells, usage differed. The study inferred TCR strength from TRB CDR3 properties and found comparable surface CD5 between naive subsets.

Germline loops: CDR1 SNHLY, CDR2 FYNNEI. There are 12 residues in the CDR3. In preparing the TRB cDNA libraries, 5' RACE with UMI labels was used. TCRdb re-called the 5' RACE reads and catalogs CDR3 proteins one per entry, DNA excluded. The data include nearly 45,000 distinct CDR3 sequences; the top ten clones carry roughly 14%. With respect to this clonotype: Its specificity is unknown.

Input material: memory CD8+ T cells from blood. This clonotype originated in a human donor in good health. Some clones in this sample may be carry-over from other donors' samples. V and J are TRBV2 and TRBJ2-7. The CDR3: CASSWGGDEQYF.